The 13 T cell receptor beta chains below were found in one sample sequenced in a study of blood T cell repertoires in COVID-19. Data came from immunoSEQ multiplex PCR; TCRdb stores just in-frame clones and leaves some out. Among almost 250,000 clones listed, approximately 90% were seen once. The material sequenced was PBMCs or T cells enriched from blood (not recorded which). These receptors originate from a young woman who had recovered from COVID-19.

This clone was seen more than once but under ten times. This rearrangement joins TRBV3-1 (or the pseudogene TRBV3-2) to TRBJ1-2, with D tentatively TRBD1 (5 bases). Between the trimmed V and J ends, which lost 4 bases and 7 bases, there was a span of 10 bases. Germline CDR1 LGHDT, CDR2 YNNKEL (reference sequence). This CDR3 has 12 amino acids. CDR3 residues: CASSRGARGYTF. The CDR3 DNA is TGTGCCAGCAGCCGCGGGGCCCGTGGCTACACCTTC.

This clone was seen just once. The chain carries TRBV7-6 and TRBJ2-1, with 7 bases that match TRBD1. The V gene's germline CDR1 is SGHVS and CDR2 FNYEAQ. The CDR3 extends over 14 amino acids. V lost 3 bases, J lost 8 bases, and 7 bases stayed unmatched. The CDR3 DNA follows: TGTGCCAGCAGCTTTACTAGGGGGCTCGATGAGCAGTTCTTC. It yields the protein CASSFTRGLDEQFF.

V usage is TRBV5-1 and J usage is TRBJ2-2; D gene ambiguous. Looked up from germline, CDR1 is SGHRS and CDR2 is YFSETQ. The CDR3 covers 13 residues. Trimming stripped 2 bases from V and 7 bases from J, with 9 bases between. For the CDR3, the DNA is TGCGCCAGCAGCTTAAAGCTGGTCGGGGAGCTGTTTTTT. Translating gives CASSLKLVGELFF. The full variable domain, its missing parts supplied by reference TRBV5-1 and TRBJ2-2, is KAGVTQTPRYLIKTRGQQVTLSCSPISGHRSVSWYQQTPGQGLQFLFEYFSETQRNKGNFPGRFSGRQFSNSRSEMNVSTLELGDSALYLCASSLKLVGELFFGEGSRLTVL.

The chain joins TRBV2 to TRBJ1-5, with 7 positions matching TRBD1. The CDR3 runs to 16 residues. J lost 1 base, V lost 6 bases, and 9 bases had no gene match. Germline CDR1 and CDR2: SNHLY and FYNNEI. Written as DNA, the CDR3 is TGTGCCAGCAGGGAATACAGGGGATCGAGCAATCAGCCCCAGCATTTT. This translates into CASREYRGSSNQPQHF. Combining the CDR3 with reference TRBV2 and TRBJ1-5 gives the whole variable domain EPEVTQTPSHQVTQMGQEVILRCVPISNHLYFYWYRQILGQKVEFLVSFYNNEISEKSEIFDDQFSVERPDGSNFTLKIRSTKLEDSAMYFCASREYRGSSNQPQHFGDGTRLSIL.

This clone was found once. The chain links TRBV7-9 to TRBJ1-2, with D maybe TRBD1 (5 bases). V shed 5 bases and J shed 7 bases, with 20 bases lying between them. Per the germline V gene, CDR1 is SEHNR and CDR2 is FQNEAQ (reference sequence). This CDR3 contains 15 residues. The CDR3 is CASSAQEGFFSGYTF. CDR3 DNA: TGTGCCAGCAGCGCACAGGAGGGGTTCTTCTCTGGCTACACCTTC.

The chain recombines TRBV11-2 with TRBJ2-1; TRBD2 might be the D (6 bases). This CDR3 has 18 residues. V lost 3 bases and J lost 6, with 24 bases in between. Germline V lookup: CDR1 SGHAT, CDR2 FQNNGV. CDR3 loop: CASSFPRGGDAVSNEQFF. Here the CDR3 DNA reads TGTGCCAGCAGCTTCCCCCGAGGAGGGGACGCAGTGAGCAATGAGCAGTTCTTC.

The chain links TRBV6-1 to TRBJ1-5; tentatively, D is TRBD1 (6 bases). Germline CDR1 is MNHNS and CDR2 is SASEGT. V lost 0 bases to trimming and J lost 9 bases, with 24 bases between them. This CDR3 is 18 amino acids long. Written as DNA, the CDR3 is TGTGCCAGCAGTGAAGCGCTTCGGGCAGGGGCCCGCCTAAGGCCCCAGCATTTT. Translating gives CASSEALRAGARLRPQHF.

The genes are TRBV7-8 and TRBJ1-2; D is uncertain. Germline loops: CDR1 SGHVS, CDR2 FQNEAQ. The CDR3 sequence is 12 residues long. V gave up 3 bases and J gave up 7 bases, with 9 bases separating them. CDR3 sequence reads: CASSFGLFGYTF. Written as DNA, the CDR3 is TGTGCCAGCAGCTTCGGACTCTTTGGCTACACCTTC. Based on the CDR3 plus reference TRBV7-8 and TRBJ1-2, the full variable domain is GAGVSQSPRYKVAKRGQDVALRCDPISGHVSLFWYQQALGQGPEFLTYFQNEAQLDKSGLPSDRFFAERPEGSVSTLKIQRTQQEDSAVYLCASSFGLFGYTFGSGTRLTVV.

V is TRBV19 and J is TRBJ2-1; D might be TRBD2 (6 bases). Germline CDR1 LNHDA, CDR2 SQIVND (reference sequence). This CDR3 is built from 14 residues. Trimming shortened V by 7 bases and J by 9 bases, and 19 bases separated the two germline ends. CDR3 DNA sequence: TGTGCCAGTACCGAAACCCAGGGACTTAGTGAGCAGTTCTTC. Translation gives CASTETQGLSEQFF.

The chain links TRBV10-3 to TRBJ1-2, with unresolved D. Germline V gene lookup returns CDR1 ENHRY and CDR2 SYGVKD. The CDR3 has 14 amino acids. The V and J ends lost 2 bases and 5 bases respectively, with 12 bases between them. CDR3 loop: CAISEPERQYGYTF. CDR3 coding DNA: TGTGCCATCAGTGAGCCGGAGAGGCAGTATGGCTACACCTTC.

Here the CDR3 reads CASSLRGRESGNTIYF. The CDR3 nucleotides read TGCGCCAGCAGCTTGAGGGGGCGAGAATCTGGAAACACCATATATTTT. This chain joins TRBV5-1 and TRBJ1-3, with 7 positions matching TRBD1. The CDR3 runs 16 residues. Germline CDR1 is SGHRS and CDR2 is YFSETQ. V gave up 1 base and J gave up 1 base; unmatched junction bases: 5.

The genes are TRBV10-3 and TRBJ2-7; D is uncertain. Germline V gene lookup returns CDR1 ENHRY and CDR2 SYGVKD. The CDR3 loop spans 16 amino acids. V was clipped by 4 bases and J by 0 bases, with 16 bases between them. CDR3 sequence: CAISASSRSSSYEQYF. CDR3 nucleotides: TGTGCCATCAGTGCCTCATCTCGGAGTAGCTCCTACGAGCAGTACTTC.

The CDR3 loop reads CASSESRPDQPQHF. As DNA, the CDR3 is TGCGCCAGCAGTGAGTCGCGTCCCGATCAGCCCCAGCATTTT. The chain combines TRBV10-2 with TRBJ1-5, with D unresolved. CDR1 and CDR2 from the germline V gene are WSHSY and SAAADI. This CDR3 spans 14 amino acids. Trimming removed 0 bases from V and 5 bases from J, with 8 bases in between.